This T cell receptor beta chain was identified in a study of shared clonotypes between healthy human individuals. Study in general: The donors, two women and three men, were aged 18 to 49.

Some clones are missing from TCRdb's copy, which holds only in-frame ones; the method was immunoSEQ multiplex PCR. The sample records millions of clones, more than 85% being singletons. Naive-designated CD8 cells lacked CD45RO, were positively enriched for CCR7, and omitted terminally differentiated effector memory CD45RA+ cells. Sequenced input: naive CD8+ T cells from PBMCs. This clonotype was obtained from a man aged 18 to 29 in good health. Some clones in this sample may be carry-over from other donors' samples.

The CDR3 loop reads CASSTREEGGTEAFF. The CDR3 bases are TGTGCCAGCAGCACCCGTGAGGAGGGAGGGACTGAAGCTTTCTTT. The chain combines TRBV7-9 with TRBJ1-1; D unclear. CDR3 length equals 15 residues. Germline V gene lookup returns CDR1 SEHNR and CDR2 FQNEAQ (reference sequence). The V end was cut by 5 bases, the J end by 5 bases, with 18 bases between. Full variable domain (rest looked up from reference TRBV7-9 and TRBJ1-1): DTGVSQNPRHKITKRGQNVTFRCDPISEHNRLYWYRQTLGQGPEFLTYFQNEAQLEKSRLLSDRFSAERPKGSFSTLEIQRTEQGDSAMYLCASSTREEGGTEAFFGQGTRLTVV.